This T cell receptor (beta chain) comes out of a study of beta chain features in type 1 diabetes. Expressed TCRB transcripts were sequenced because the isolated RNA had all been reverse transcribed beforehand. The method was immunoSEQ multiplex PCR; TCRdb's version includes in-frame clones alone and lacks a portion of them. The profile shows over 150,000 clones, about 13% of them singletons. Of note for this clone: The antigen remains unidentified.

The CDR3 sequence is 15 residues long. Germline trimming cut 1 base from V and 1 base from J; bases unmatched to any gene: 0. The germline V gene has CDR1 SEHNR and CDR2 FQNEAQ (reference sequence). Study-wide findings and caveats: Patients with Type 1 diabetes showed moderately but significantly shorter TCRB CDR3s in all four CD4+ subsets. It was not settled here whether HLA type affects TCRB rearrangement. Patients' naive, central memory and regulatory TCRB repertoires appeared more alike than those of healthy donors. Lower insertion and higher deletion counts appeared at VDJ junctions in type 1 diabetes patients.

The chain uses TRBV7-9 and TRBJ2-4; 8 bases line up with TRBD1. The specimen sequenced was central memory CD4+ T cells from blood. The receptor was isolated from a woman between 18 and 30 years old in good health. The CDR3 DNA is TGTGCCAGCAGCTTAGGGACAGGGGCCAAAAACATTCAGTACTTC. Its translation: CASSLGTGAKNIQYF.